Below, one T cell receptor (beta chain) is given with its context. Profiled with immunoSEQ multiplex PCR; TCRdb holds only in-frame clones, not every one. Of 60,000 to 80,000 clones in the sample, approximately 82% were seen once. Germline V CDR1 and CDR2: SQVTM, ANQGSEA. Trimming removed 3 bases from V and 5 bases from J; junction bases left unmatched: 8. The CDR3 contains 14 residues. These data are taken from a study of OX40 agonist ivuxolimab in advanced cancers. The clonotype originates from an adult with an advanced solid tumor such as melanoma, head and neck, liver or kidney cancer. The starting material was CD4+ or CD8+ T cells sorted from blood, obtained in a trial of the OX40 agonist ivuxolimab. The chain uses TRBV29-1 and TRBJ2-5, with 8 nucleotides matching TRBD2. The CDR3 region has the DNA TGCAGCGTTGAGTCCCGGACTAGCACGGAGACCCAGTACTTC. Residues: CSVESRTSTETQYF.